This T cell receptor (beta chain) was captured in a study of blood T cells in healthy people across ages. Study-wide points: Donors of long life had a larger count of naive CD4+ cells and greater diversity than aged donors. PBMC samples, being unsorted, prevented any conclusive comparison of naive and antigen-experienced cells.

This CDR3 has 13 amino acids. Germline V gene sequence: CDR1 LNHNV, CDR2 YYDKDF (reference sequence). Trimming shortened V by 5 bases and J by 8 bases, and 13 bases separated the two germline ends. The authors ran a second PCR of roughly 6 to 12 cycles using a sample-barcoded 5' primer and a J-beta primer mix. Tagging of each cDNA molecule was performed by a template-switch adaptor with 12 random nucleotides. In TCRdb, the 5' RACE reads were re-called with MiXCR into one record per CDR3 protein. This sample has about 1.6 million distinct CDR3 sequences, with roughly 32% found just once. The sample holds a few counts of this clonotype. What it binds is unknown.

This chain connects TRBV15 to TRBJ2-1; possibly TRBD2 for D (6 bases). This receptor was taken from a woman aged 25 to 45 in good health. Source material: blood. The CDR3, as DNA: TGTGCCACCAGCGAAGAGTGGGAGGATGAGCAGTTCTTC. It translates to CATSEEWEDEQFF. Drawing the rest from reference TRBV15 and TRBJ2-1, the complete variable domain is DAMVIQNPRYQVTQFGKPVTLSCSQTLNHNVMYWYQQKSSQAPKLLFHYYDKDFNNEADTPDNFQSRRPNTSFCFLDIRSPGLGDTAMYLCATSEEWEDEQFFGPGTRLTVL.